The clone carrying this T cell receptor beta chain has a single count. No antigen is known for it. Germline V gene lookup returns CDR1 MNHNS and CDR2 SASEGT. The CDR3 has 16 amino acids. V gave up 4 bases and J gave up 0 bases, with 13 bases separating them. This entry is derived from a study of cytomegalovirus exposure and HLA in healthy donors. Study results and limitations: According to the study, roughly 160 TCR beta chains were cytomegalovirus-associated.

13 Jbeta primers and 60 Vbeta primers were used for the PCR. Per the authors' pipeline: An analysis that came later counted approximately 76 million unique TCR beta chains, approximately 9.9 million shared. Generated by immunoSEQ multiplex PCR, the TCRdb table keeps only in-frame clones and is missing some. V and J calls and clone size are given by that table; D and trimming were obtained from the DNA. The table has about 140,000 clones, roughly 88% seen once. Input material: PBMCs. The sequence came from a woman aged 40-49 years in good health and CMV-seronegative. The rearrangement links TRBV6-1 to TRBJ1-3; possibly TRBD1 for D (5 bases). CDR3 nucleotide sequence: TGTGCCAGCAGTGCTGGGGCGACCCTCTCTGGAAACACCATATATTTT. Its protein product is CASSAGATLSGNTIYF.